The T cell receptor beta chain under discussion was sequenced for a study of breast tumors, draining lymph nodes, adjacent tissues. General study points: The data were judged consistent with most tumor T cells coming from lymph node and expanding in tumor.

The table lists this clonotype with many counts. Its matching antigen is unknown. CDR3 length: 15 residues. CDR1 LGHNA and CDR2 YSLEER come from the germline V gene. V was pared by 0 bases and J by 1 base, with 10 bases between. Each CDR3 protein is one row after TCRdb ran MiXCR on the multiplex PCR reads. In the table there are 190,000 or so distinct CDR3 sequences, approximately 31% of which are singletons. Breast cancer patients provided tissue from their axillary draining lymph nodes. Source material: axillary lymph node tissue. This sequence originates from a female donor with breast cancer. Some clones in this sample may be carry-over from other donors' samples. The rearrangement joins TRBV4-3 to TRBJ2-7; maybe TRBD1 (6 bases). The CDR3 loop is CASSQDRGYSYEQYF. For the CDR3, the DNA is TGCGCCAGCAGCCAAGACAGGGGATATTCCTACGAGCAGTACTTC.